This T cell receptor beta chain was identified in a study of blood T cell repertoires in COVID-19. Study-level information: Samples representing acute and convalescent COVID-19 were sourced from the United States, Italy and Spain. The cDNA or gDNA used as material had been derived from T cells, B-cell-depleted T cells, or PBMCs.

The V and J ends lost 1 base and 3 bases, in that order; junction bases with no gene match: 3. CDR3 length: 15 residues. Germline V CDR1 and CDR2: SGHTA, FQGNSA. How the authors handled the data: Amplification with reference gene primers provided the estimates of nucleated cell counts. Method: immunoSEQ multiplex PCR; TCRdb's copy keeps in-frame clones and lacks some. Clone size and the V and J calls come from that table; the DNA yielded D and trimming. The sample has 150,000 or so clones; under 90% are singletons. The chain recombines TRBV7-2 with TRBJ2-7; 10 nucleotides line up with TRBD2. Sequencing was performed on peripheral blood. The origin of this receptor is a man in his 60s with acute or convalescent COVID-19. CDR3 amino acids: CASSLGPSGSYEQYF. CDR3 nucleotide sequence: TGTGCCAGCAGCTTAGGGCCTAGCGGGAGCTACGAGCAGTACTTC. The entire variable domain, with the rest obtained from reference TRBV7-2 and TRBJ2-7, is as follows: GAGVSQSPSNKVTEKGKDVELRCDPISGHTALYWYRQSLGQGLEFLIYFQGNSAPDKSGLPSDRFSAERTGGSVSTLTIQRTQQEDSAVYLCASSLGPSGSYEQYFGPGTRLTVT.